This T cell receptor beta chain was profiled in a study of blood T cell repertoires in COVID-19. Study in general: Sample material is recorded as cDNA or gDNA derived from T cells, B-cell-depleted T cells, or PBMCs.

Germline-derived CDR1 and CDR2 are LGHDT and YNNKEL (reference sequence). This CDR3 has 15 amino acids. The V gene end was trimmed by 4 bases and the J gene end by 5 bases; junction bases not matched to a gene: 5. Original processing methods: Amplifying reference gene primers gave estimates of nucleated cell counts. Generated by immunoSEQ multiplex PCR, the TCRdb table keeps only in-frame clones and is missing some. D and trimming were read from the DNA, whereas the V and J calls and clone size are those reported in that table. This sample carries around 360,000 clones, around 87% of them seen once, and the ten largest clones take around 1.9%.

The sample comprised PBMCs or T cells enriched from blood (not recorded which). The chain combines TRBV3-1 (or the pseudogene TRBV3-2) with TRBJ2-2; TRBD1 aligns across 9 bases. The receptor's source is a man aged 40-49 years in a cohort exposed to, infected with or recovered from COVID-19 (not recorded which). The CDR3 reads CASSLRQGETGELFF. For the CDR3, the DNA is TGTGCCAGCAGCCTAAGACAGGGGGAAACCGGGGAGCTGTTTTTT.